This TCR beta chain was retrieved from a study of beta chain features in type 1 diabetes. Study in general: What patients shared with healthy donors was a similar profile of age, gender and cell yields. General study findings and limits: PCR might pick shorter templates more often, in the same way for patients and controls. A closer apparent resemblance between naive, central memory and Treg TCRB repertoires was seen in patients than in healthy donors.

For this clone: Antigen: not known.

Germline values: CDR1 SGHAT, CDR2 FQNNGV. V shed 0 bases, J shed 2 bases, and the junction held 6 bases outside the gene matches. The CDR3 contains 17 residues. Every isolated RNA sample was fully reverse transcribed, so sequencing captured expressed TCRB transcripts. The assay was immunoSEQ multiplex PCR, and TCRdb's table has in-frame clones only and misses some. The sample gives more than 150,000 clones, approximately 9.9% of which show up once; approximately 2.2% is in the top ten. Sorting of CD4+ naive, central memory, regulatory and stem cell-like memory cells was performed via CD45RO/CCR7/CD25/CD127/CD95/CD27.

The J gene is TRBJ2-3, the V gene TRBV11-2, with TRBD1 matching over 9 bases. Specimen: central memory CD4+ T cells from blood. This clonotype was obtained from a young woman in good health. CDR3 coding DNA: TGTGCCAGCAGCTTAGATGCGGGGACAGGGTACACAGATACGCAGTATTTT. This codes for CASSLDAGTGYTDTQYF.